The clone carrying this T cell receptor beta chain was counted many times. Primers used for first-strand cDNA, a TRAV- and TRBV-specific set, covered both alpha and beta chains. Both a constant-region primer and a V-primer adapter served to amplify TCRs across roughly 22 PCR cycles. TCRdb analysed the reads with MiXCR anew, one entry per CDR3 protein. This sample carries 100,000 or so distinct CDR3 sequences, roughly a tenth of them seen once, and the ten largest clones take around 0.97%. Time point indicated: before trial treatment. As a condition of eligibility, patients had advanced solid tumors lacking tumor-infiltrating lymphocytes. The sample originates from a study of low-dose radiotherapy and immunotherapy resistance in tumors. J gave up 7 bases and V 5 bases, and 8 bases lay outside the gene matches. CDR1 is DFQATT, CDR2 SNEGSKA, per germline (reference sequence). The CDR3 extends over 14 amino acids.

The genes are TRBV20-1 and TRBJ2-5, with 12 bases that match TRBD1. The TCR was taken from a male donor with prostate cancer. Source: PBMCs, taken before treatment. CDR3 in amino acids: CSAGGDRGPGTQYF. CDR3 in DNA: TGCAGTGCTGGCGGGGACAGGGGGCCGGGGACCCAGTACTTC.